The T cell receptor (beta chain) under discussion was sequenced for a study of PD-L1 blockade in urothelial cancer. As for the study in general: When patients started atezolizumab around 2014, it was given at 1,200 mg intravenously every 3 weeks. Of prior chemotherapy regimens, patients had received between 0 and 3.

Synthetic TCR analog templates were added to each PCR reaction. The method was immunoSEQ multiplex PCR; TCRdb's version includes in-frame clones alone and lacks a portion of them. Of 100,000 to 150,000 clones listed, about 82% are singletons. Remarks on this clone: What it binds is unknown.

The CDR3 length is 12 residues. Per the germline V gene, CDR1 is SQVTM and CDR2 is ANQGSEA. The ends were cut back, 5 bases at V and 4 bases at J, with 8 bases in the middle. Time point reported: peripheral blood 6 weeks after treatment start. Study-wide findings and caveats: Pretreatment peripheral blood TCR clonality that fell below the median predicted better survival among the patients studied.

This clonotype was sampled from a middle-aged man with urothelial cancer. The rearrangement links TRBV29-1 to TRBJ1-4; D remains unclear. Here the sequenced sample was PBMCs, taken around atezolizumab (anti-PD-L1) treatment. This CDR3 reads CSVPGVNEKLFF. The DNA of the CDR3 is TGCAGCGTTCCCGGAGTTAATGAAAAACTGTTTTTT.